This TCR beta chain was obtained from a study of PD-L1 blockade in urothelial cancer. Overall study: Analyses were performed on blood at 3 weeks after treatment start (the second dose) and at 6 weeks. Blood gave a median approximately 150,000 T cells. Findings and caveats of the study: Stronger expansion of tumor-associated clones in blood at 3 weeks distinguished durable-benefit patients.

Pretreatment and on-treatment blood mononuclear cell samples were taken, totaling between 1 and 8 time points per patient. As for this clone: As yet, its antigen is unknown.

Produced via immunoSEQ multiplex PCR; TCRdb's table is partial and in-frame only. The sample consists of 56,000 or so clones, about 86% of them appearing once. Looked up from germline, CDR1 is LNHDA and CDR2 is SQIVND (reference sequence). The V segment lost 5 bases and the J segment 2 bases; nucleotides outside the gene matches: 8. CDR3 size: 16 residues. This sequence was found in a man in his fifties or sixties with urothelial cancer. The chain couples TRBV19 to TRBJ2-1; 8 nucleotides agree with TRBD2. Sequencing used PBMCs, obtained around atezolizumab (anti-PD-L1) treatment. The CDR3 protein is CASSPLLAGAYNEQFF. The CDR3 bases are TGTGCCAGTAGTCCACTTCTAGCGGGTGCCTACAATGAGCAGTTCTTC.